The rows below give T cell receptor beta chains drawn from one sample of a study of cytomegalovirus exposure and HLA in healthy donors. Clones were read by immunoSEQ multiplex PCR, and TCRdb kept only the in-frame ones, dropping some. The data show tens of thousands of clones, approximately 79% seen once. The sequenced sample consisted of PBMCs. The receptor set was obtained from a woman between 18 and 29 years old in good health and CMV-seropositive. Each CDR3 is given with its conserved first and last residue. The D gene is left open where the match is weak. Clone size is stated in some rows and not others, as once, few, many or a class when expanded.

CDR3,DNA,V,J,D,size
CASSFTSGGRYSYEQYF,TGTGCCAGCAGCTTTACTAGCGGGGGGCGCTACTCCTACGAGCAGTACTTC,TRBV11-2,TRBJ2-7,TRBD2,-
CASSPGRHGYTF,TGTGCCAGCTCACCCGGCAGGCATGGCTACACCTTC,TRBV18,TRBJ1-2,-,-
CASSPITGELFF,TGTGCCAGCAGTCCTATCACCGGGGAGCTGTTTTTT,TRBV28,TRBJ2-2,-,few
CASSLSGSLSEQYF,TGTGCCAGCAGCTTATCAGGGTCCCTCTCCGAGCAGTACTTC,TRBV7-6,TRBJ2-7,-,-
CASSLAGAGANVLTF,TGCGCCAGCAGCTTGGCCGGGGCTGGGGCCAACGTCCTGACTTTC,TRBV5-1,TRBJ2-6,-,-
CASSRSGRGTDTQYF,TGTGCCAGCTCACGAAGCGGGAGAGGGACAGATACGCAGTATTTT,TRBV27,TRBJ2-3,TRBD2,-
CACQGDTEAFF,TGTGCCTGCCAGGGGGACACTGAAGCTTTCTTT,TRBV30,TRBJ1-1,TRBD1,-
CASSPRTGDGTEAFF,TGTGCCAGCTCACCCAGGACAGGGGACGGCACTGAAGCTTTCTTT,TRBV18,TRBJ1-1,TRBD1,-
CASSFGGSTDTQYF,TGTGCCAGCAGTTTCGGGGGGAGCACAGATACGCAGTATTTT,TRBV27,TRBJ2-3,TRBD2,-
CASSQRLADEQYF,TGTGCCAGCAGCCAAAGACTAGCTGATGAGCAGTACTTC,TRBV7-3,TRBJ2-7,TRBD2,once
CASGLSGANVLTF,TGTGCCAGCGGACTCTCTGGGGCCAACGTCCTGACTTTC,TRBV9,TRBJ2-6,-,-
CSARVNEQFF,TGCAGTGCTCGGGTGAATGAGCAGTTCTTC,TRBV20-1,TRBJ2-1,-,-
CASSPGTGGGSNNEQYF,TGTGCCAGCTCACCAGGGACAGGTGGAGGGAGCAACAACGAGCAGTACTTC,TRBV18,TRBJ2-7,TRBD1,-
CASSLRGAAAITGELFF,TGTGCCAGCAGCCTACGGGGGGCGGCCGCCATCACCGGGGAGCTGTTTTTT,TRBV7-2,TRBJ2-2,-,once
CASSLAGTGKTQYF,TGTGCCAGCAGCTTAGCTGGGACTGGGAAGACCCAGTACTTC,TRBV7-2,TRBJ2-5,-,-
CASSLLLAGDKDTQYF,TGCGCCAGCAGCTTGTTGCTAGCGGGAGACAAAGATACGCAGTATTTT,TRBV5-1,TRBJ2-3,TRBD2,-
CASSIAGGSSYEQYF,TGTGCCAGTAGTATAGCGGGAGGGAGCTCCTACGAGCAGTACTTC,TRBV19,TRBJ2-7,TRBD2,-
CASSPRGQGRHNEQFF,TGTGCCAGCAGCCCAAGGGGACAGGGGAGGCACAATGAGCAGTTCTTC,TRBV7-9,TRBJ2-1,TRBD1,-
CAWRSTTGGHGYTF,TGTGCCTGGAGGTCTACGACAGGGGGGCATGGCTACACCTTC,TRBV30,TRBJ1-2,TRBD1,-
CASSLASGVPLFSTDTQYF,TGTGCCAGCAGCTTGGCTTCGGGAGTCCCACTATTTAGCACAGATACGCAGTATTTT,TRBV5-6,TRBJ2-3,-,-
CASSGLRALSNTEAFF,TGTGCCAGTTCAGGGCTTCGGGCTCTTTCGAACACTGAAGCTTTCTTT,TRBV19,TRBJ1-1,-,-
CAWSVWRIPAYEQYF,TGTGCCTGGAGTGTGTGGAGAATCCCCGCCTACGAGCAGTACTTC,TRBV30,TRBJ2-7,-,-
CASSETPPGSPPDTQYF,TGTGCCAGCAGTGAAACACCTCCGGGGTCTCCCCCAGATACGCAGTATTTT,TRBV2,TRBJ2-3,-,-
CASSQATGSGTEAFF,TGTGCCAGCAGCCAAGCAACCGGGTCCGGCACTGAAGCTTTCTTT,TRBV4-2,TRBJ1-1,-,-
CASSSDSNPDSFNYGYTF,TGTGCCAGCAGTTCGGACAGCAACCCTGACTCCTTTAACTATGGCTACACCTTC,TRBV28,TRBJ1-2,-,-
CASSFTGGLGTEAFF,TGCGCCAGCAGCTTTACGGGGGGTCTGGGCACTGAAGCTTTCTTT,TRBV5-1,TRBJ1-1,-,-
CASSLGRGMVLANVLTF,TGTGCCAGCAGCTTAGGACGAGGGATGGTGTTGGCCAACGTCCTGACTTTC,TRBV11-2,TRBJ2-6,-,-
CASSITGSGNTIYF,TGTGCCAGCAGCATTACAGGATCTGGAAACACCATATATTTT,TRBV6-5,TRBJ1-3,-,-
CASSLPLNARSSPLHF,TGTGCCAGCAGCTTACCGCTGAACGCTCGGAGCTCACCCCTCCACTTT,TRBV7-2,TRBJ1-6,-,-
CAWSGDYGGGGTDTQYF,TGTGCCTGGAGTGGGGATTACGGGGGAGGAGGCACAGATACGCAGTATTTT,TRBV30,TRBJ2-3,-,-
CASSVEGVPREKLFF,TGTGCCAGCAGCGTAGAGGGAGTCCCCAGAGAAAAACTGTTTTTT,TRBV9,TRBJ1-4,-,-
CASSRGQKVNYGYTF,TGTGCCAGCAGCCGCGGACAGAAAGTTAACTATGGCTACACCTTC,TRBV5-4,TRBJ1-2,-,few
CASSKIGETEAYEQYF,TGTGCCAGCAGCAAAATTGGCGAGACAGAGGCCTACGAGCAGTACTTC,TRBV21-1,TRBJ2-7,-,-
CASKRAAGSGEQYF,TGTGCCAGCAAGAGGGCGGCGGGGTCGGGCGAGCAGTACTTC,TRBV27,TRBJ2-7,-,-
CASSPLSGSGGETQYF,TGTGCCAGCTCACCATTGAGCGGGAGTGGAGGAGAGACCCAGTACTTC,TRBV18,TRBJ2-5,TRBD2,-
CASSAHRENTEAFF,TGTGCCAGTAGTGCCCACAGGGAAAACACTGAAGCTTTCTTT,TRBV19,TRBJ1-1,-,-
CSVVQHSYEQYF,TGCAGCGTTGTACAGCACTCCTACGAGCAGTACTTC,TRBV29-1,TRBJ2-7,-,-
CASSLRDRSYEQYF,TGCGCCAGCAGCCTGAGGGACAGGAGTTACGAGCAGTACTTC,TRBV5-1,TRBJ2-7,TRBD1,medium-sized
CASSYSSGSSYEQYF,TGTGCCAGCAGCTACAGTAGCGGGAGCTCCTACGAGCAGTACTTC,TRBV11-2,TRBJ2-7,TRBD2,-
CASSIGRETQYF,TGTGCCAGTAGTATAGGGAGAGAGACCCAGTACTTC,TRBV19,TRBJ2-5,-,-
CASSPTPGLLWVASYEQYF,TGTGCCAGCAGCCCAACACCGGGACTCCTGTGGGTAGCGAGCTACGAGCAGTACTTC,TRBV27,TRBJ2-7,-,-
CASSPGLAGTDTQYF,TGTGCCAGCAGTCCCGGACTAGCGGGAACAGATACGCAGTATTTT,TRBV5-8,TRBJ2-3,TRBD2,-
CASSLSRGGSPYGYTF,TGTGCCAGCAGCTTGTCACGGGGGGGCAGCCCTTATGGCTACACCTTC,TRBV5-6,TRBJ1-2,-,-
CASSAGAFYGYTF,TGTGCCAGCAGCGCGGGGGCATTCTATGGCTACACCTTC,TRBV7-2,TRBJ1-2,-,-
CASSQSGQGASPLHF,TGTGCCAGCAGCCAAAGCGGACAGGGTGCTTCACCCCTCCACTTT,TRBV7-9,TRBJ1-6,TRBD1,-
CASSYSRTGVSPLHF,TGTGCCAGCAGTTACTCGAGGACAGGGGTTTCACCCCTCCACTTT,TRBV6-5,TRBJ1-6,TRBD1,-
CASSVAQTSGSPADTQYF,TGTGCCAGCAGCGTAGCCCAGACTAGCGGGAGTCCGGCAGATACGCAGTATTTT,TRBV9,TRBJ2-3,TRBD2,-
CASSLVGTSNEQFF,TGTGCCAGCAGCCTAGTAGGGACTAGCAATGAGCAGTTCTTC,TRBV9,TRBJ2-1,TRBD2,-
CASSQLAAGVEKLFF,TGTGCCAGCAGCCAACTAGCGGCTGGGGTTGAAAAACTGTTTTTT,TRBV7-6,TRBJ1-4,-,-
CATQGGGGRNYGYTF,TGTGCCACTCAGGGAGGGGGGGGACGGAACTATGGCTACACCTTC,TRBV27,TRBJ1-2,-,-
CASSPMVAGNNEQFF,TGTGCCAGCAGTCCTATGGTGGCAGGAAACAATGAGCAGTTCTTC,TRBV27,TRBJ2-1,-,once